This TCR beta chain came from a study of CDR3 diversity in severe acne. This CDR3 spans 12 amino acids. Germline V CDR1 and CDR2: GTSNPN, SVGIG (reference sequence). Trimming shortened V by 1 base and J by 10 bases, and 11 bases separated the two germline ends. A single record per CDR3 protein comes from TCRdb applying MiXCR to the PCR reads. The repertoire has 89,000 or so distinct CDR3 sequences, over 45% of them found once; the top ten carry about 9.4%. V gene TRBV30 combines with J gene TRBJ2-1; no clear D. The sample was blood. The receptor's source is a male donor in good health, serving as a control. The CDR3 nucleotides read TGTGCCTGGAGTGGTACTGGAGCGGAGCAGTTCTTC. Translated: CAWSGTGAEQFF.